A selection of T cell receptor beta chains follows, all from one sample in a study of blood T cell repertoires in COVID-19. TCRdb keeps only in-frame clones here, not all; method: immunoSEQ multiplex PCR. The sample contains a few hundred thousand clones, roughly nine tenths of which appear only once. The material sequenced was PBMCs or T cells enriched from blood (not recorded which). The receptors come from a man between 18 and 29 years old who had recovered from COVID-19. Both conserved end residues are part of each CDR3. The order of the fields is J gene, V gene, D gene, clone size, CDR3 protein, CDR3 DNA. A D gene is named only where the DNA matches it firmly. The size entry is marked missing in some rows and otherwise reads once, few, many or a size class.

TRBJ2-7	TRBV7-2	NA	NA	CASSLGVWGISYEQYF	TGTGCCAGCAGCTTAGGGGTTTGGGGCATATCCTACGAGCAGTACTTC
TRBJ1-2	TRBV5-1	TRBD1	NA	CASSLQQGEYGYTF	TGCGCCAGCAGCTTGCAGCAGGGGGAATATGGCTACACCTTC
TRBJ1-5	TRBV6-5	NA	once	CASSPEGRSNQPQHF	TGTGCCAGCAGCCCCGAGGGTAGGAGCAATCAGCCCCAGCATTTT
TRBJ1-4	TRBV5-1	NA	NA	CASSLQGQTEKLFF	TGCGCCAGCAGCTTGCAGGGTCAGACTGAAAAACTGTTTTTT
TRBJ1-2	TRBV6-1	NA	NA	CASSELPSANYGYTF	TGTGCCAGCAGTGAACTCCCGAGCGCTAACTATGGCTACACCTTC
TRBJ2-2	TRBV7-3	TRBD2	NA	CASSIAGGESGELFF	TGTGCCAGCAGCATAGCGGGAGGGGAGTCCGGGGAGCTGTTTTTT
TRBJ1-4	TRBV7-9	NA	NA	CASSFAVREKLFF	TGTGCCAGCAGCTTTGCGGTGCGCGAAAAACTGTTTTTT
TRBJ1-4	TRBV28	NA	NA	CASSSGQNNEKLFF	TGTGCCAGCAGTTCCGGACAGAACAATGAAAAACTGTTTTTT
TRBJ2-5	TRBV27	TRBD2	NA	CASSPTRRGETQYF	TGTGCCAGCAGTCCTACACGGCGGGGGGAGACCCAGTACTTC
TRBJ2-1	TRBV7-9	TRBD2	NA	CASSLAGGAGNEQFF	TGTGCCAGCAGCTTAGCCGGGGGGGCCGGGAATGAGCAGTTCTTC
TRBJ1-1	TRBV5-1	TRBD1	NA	CASQPYRDRRNTEAFF	TGCGCCAGCCAACCCTACCGGGACAGGAGGAACACTGAAGCTTTCTTT
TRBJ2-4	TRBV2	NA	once	CASMGKGWNIQYF	TGTGCCAGCATGGGGAAGGGGTGGAACATTCAGTACTTC
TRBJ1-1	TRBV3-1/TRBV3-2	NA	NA	CASSAGVRDTEAFF	TGTGCCAGCAGCGCAGGGGTTCGTGACACTGAAGCTTTCTTT
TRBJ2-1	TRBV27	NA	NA	CASSRGSGSYNEQFF	TGTGCCAGCAGTCGGGGCAGCGGGTCGTACAATGAGCAGTTCTTC
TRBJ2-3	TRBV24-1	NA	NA	CATSDGATDTQYF	TGTGCCACCAGTGACGGTGCTACAGATACGCAGTATTTT
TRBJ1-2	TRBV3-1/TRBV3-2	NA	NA	CASSPDINYGYTF	TGTGCCAGCAGCCCTGACATTAACTATGGCTACACCTTC
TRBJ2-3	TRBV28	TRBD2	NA	CASSPYGLAATDTQYF	TGTGCCAGCAGCCCATACGGACTAGCGGCCACAGATACGCAGTATTTT
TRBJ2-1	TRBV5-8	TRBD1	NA	CASIRDRTYDEQFF	TGTGCCAGCATCCGGGACAGGACGTACGATGAGCAGTTCTTC
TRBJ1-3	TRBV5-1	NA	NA	CASSASAGYGNTIYF	TGCGCCAGCAGCGCATCTGCAGGGTACGGAAACACCATATATTTT
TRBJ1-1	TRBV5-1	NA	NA	CASSQAGPLTPEAFF	TGCGCCAGCAGCCAGGCGGGACCGCTTACCCCTGAAGCTTTCTTT
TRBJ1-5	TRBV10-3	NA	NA	CAISDSYSNQPQHF	TGTGCCATCAGTGACAGTTATAGCAATCAGCCCCAGCATTTT
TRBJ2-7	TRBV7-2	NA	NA	CASSLAQSATTYEQYF	TGTGCCAGCAGCTTAGCACAGTCAGCCACCACCTACGAGCAGTACTTC